A single sample is the source of the 20 T cell receptor beta chains below, sequenced in a study of T cell repertoires in cytomegalovirus infection. TCRdb processed the reads anew with MiXCR; each CDR3 protein has one entry. The top ten hold around 9.9% of the sample, which has roughly 150,000 distinct CDR3 sequences, about 20% seen once. Source material: PBMCs. The receptors here all came from a human donor in good health (CMV status not recorded). Some clones in this sample may be carry-over from other donors' samples.

The chain uses TRBV28 and TRBJ1-1; D remains unclear. The V end was cut by 8 bases, the J end by 0 bases, with 10 bases between. This CDR3 is 13 amino acids long. In germline, CDR1 is MDHEN, CDR2 SYDVKM. CDR3 loop: CASQDVMNTEAFF. For the CDR3, the DNA is TGTGCCAGCCAGGACGTAATGAACACTGAAGCTTTCTTT.

The V gene is TRBV4-2, the J gene TRBJ1-5; a weak D match, TRBD1 (6 bases). From germline, CDR1 is LGHNA and CDR2 YNFKEQ. The CDR3 length is 15 residues. Trimming cost V 1 base and J 8 bases, with 15 bases left between them. The CDR3 DNA sequence: TGTGCCAGCAGCCAAGGGGGGGGCGGACTGGAGCCCCAGCATTTT. It codes for CASSQGGGGLEPQHF.

The gene calls are TRBV28 and TRBJ2-2; 8 nucleotides agree with TRBD1. Germline values: CDR1 MDHEN, CDR2 SYDVKM. The CDR3 extends over 15 amino acids. V trimming: 0 bases; J trimming: 6 bases; junction bases outside the gene matches: 3. CDR3 DNA: TGTGCCAGCAGTTTATGGCAGGGGGCTTCCGGGGAGCTGTTTTTT. Translated: CASSLWQGASGELFF.

This clonotype has ten or more counts. This chain connects TRBV7-6 to TRBJ2-3, with TRBD2 matching 13 bases. V shed 5 bases and J 2 bases; nucleotides not matched to a gene: 7. Germline loops: CDR1 SGHVS, CDR2 FNYEAQ. CDR3 length equals 17 residues. The chain's CDR3 is CASSPGLAGVITDTQYF. The CDR3 bases are TGTGCCAGCAGCCCTGGACTAGCGGGGGTAATCACAGATACGCAGTATTTT.

The chain couples TRBV30 to TRBJ2-3, with D perhaps matching TRBD2 (6 bases). Trimming cost V 2 bases and J 6 bases, with 12 bases left between them. Germline V gives CDR1 GTSNPN, CDR2 SVGIG (reference sequence). The CDR3 has 13 amino acids. The CDR3 sequence is CAWSRGDSDTQYF. In DNA form, the CDR3 reads TGTGCCTGGAGTAGAGGGGACTCGGATACGCAGTATTTT.

The chain joins TRBV6-1 to TRBJ1-2; D is perhaps TRBD1 (5 bases). V lost 5 bases to trimming and J lost 5 bases, with 15 bases between them. This CDR3 has 14 amino acids. The germline CDR1 and CDR2 sequences are MNHNS and SASEGT. The CDR3 region has the DNA TGTGCCAGCAGTATGGGGCAGGGTCGATATGGCTACACCTTC. Protein product: CASSMGQGRYGYTF.

The table lists this clonotype with many counts. The V and J genes are TRBV4-1 and TRBJ2-2; D is possibly TRBD2 (6 bases). CDR3 length equals 16 residues. Trimming stripped 0 bases from V and 7 bases from J, with 15 bases between. The germline V gene encodes CDR1 MGHRA and CDR2 YSYEKL. This CDR3 is CASSQDGGARNGELFF. CDR3 coding DNA: TGCGCCAGCAGCCAAGATGGAGGGGCGAGGAACGGGGAGCTGTTTTTT.

There are a few counts of this clonotype. This sequence joins TRBV11-3 and TRBJ2-1, with 7 bases fitting TRBD1. This CDR3 is built from 13 residues. Trimming cost V 3 bases and J 8 bases; bases outside gene matches: 4. Looked up from germline, CDR1 is SGHNT and CDR2 is YENEEA. The CDR3 region is CASSLIQGYEQFF. CDR3 DNA sequence: TGTGCCAGCAGCTTGATACAGGGGTATGAGCAGTTCTTC.

There are a few counts of this clonotype. The chain has TRBV13 and TRBJ1-2, with D maybe TRBD1 (5 bases). CDR1 PRHDT and CDR2 FYEKMQ come from the germline V gene (reference sequence). Trimming shortened V by 2 bases and J by 2 bases, and 9 bases separated the two germline ends. CDR3 length: 14 amino acids. CDR3 in DNA: TGTGCCAGCAGCTTACAGGAGGGGAACTATGGCTACACCTTC. Residues: CASSLQEGNYGYTF.

A few counts support this clonotype. The rearrangement uses TRBV5-4 and TRBJ1-1; D perhaps matches TRBD1 (6 bases). Germline CDR1 SGHNT, CDR2 YYREEE (reference sequence). V lost 4 bases and J lost 2, with 18 bases in between. The CDR3 has 16 residues. The CDR3 sequence: CASSPEPDRLNTEAFF. DNA of the CDR3: TGTGCCAGCAGCCCGGAACCCGACAGGCTTAACACTGAAGCTTTCTTT.

On this clonotype: This clone may be a read error of a much larger clone one base away. The chain couples TRBV2 to TRBJ2-3, with D perhaps TRBD2 (6 bases). This CDR3 contains 15 residues. Deletions cut 6 bases from V and 2 bases from J, with 15 bases between. CDR1 SNHLY and CDR2 FYNNEI come from the germline V gene. In DNA, the CDR3 is TGTGCCAGCAGAAGTCAGGGACTCAACACAGATACGCAGTATTTT. Protein: CASRSQGLNTDTQYF.

In its sample, this clonotype was seen many times. J is TRBJ2-1 and V is TRBV7-2; 9 nucleotides align to TRBD2. Germline values: CDR1 SGHTA, CDR2 FQGNSA. The CDR3 covers 16 residues. The V and J ends lost 5 bases and 1 base, in that order; junction bases with no gene match: 6. The DNA of the CDR3 is TGTGCCAGCAGCACGGATAGCGGGAGATCCTACAATGAGCAGTTCTTC. It is translated as CASSTDSGRSYNEQFF.

This clonotype was seen many times. The gene calls are TRBV12-3 or TRBV12-4 and TRBJ1-5, with D tentatively TRBD1 (5 bases). The CDR3 is made up of 11 amino acids. V dropped 5 bases and J dropped 7 bases, with 6 bases sitting between them. CDR3 nucleotides: TGTGCCAGCAGTCGGGACCAGCCCCAGCATTTT. Translated: CASSRDQPQHF.

This chain connects TRBV28 to TRBJ2-3; 8 nucleotides align to TRBD2. The germline V gene encodes CDR1 MDHEN and CDR2 SYDVKM. The length of the CDR3 is 15 residues. The V gene end was trimmed by 2 bases and the J gene end by 6 bases; junction bases not matched to a gene: 7. In DNA form, the CDR3 reads TGTGCCAGCAGTTTACTGGGGACTAGTGTTGATACGCAGTATTTT. This encodes CASSLLGTSVDTQYF. Drawing the rest from reference TRBV28 and TRBJ2-3, the complete variable domain is DVKVTQSSRYLVKRTGEKVFLECVQDMDHENMFWYRQDPGLGLRLIYFSYDVKMKEKGDIPEGYSVSREKKERFSLILESASTNQTSMYLCASSLLGTSVDTQYFGPGTRLTVL.

This clonotype showed up just a few times. One junction end does not reproduce the germline sequence, and a read error may be involved. The chain links TRBV7-2 to TRBJ2-4; D possibly uses TRBD1 or TRBD2 (6 bases each). This CDR3 is 15 amino acids long. Germline CDR1 SGHTA, CDR2 FQGNSA. The CDR3 coding sequence is TGTGCCAGCGGCTTAGGGGGGCTAGCCAAAAACATTCAGTACTTC. Its translation: CASGLGGLAKNIQYF.

The rearrangement joins TRBV29-1 to TRBJ1-4; the D is unclear. V was pared by 6 bases and J by 5 bases, with 13 bases between. Germline-derived CDR1 and CDR2 are SQVTM and ANQGSEA. The CDR3 has 13 amino acids. CDR3 region: CSVNSRENEKLFF. The CDR3 DNA follows: TGCAGCGTCAATAGTCGGGAGAATGAAAAACTGTTTTTT.

The table lists this clonotype with many counts. The chain has TRBV7-2 and TRBJ2-7, with TRBD2 identical over 7 bases. The junction had 4 bases not matched to a gene; V was cut back by 0 bases and J by 5 bases. Germline assignment: CDR1 SGHTA and CDR2 FQGNSA. This CDR3 spans 14 amino acids. The CDR3 protein is CASSLAGRMDEQYF. The CDR3 nucleotides are TGTGCCAGCAGCTTAGCCGGGAGGATGGACGAGCAGTACTTC.

There are a few counts of this clonotype. The rearrangement uses TRBV6-6 and TRBJ1-5, with 9 positions matching TRBD1. The CDR3 is made up of 15 amino acids. V trimming: 7 bases; J trimming: 0 bases; junction bases outside the gene matches: 4. Germline CDR1 and CDR2: MNHNY and SVGAGI (reference sequence). CDR3: CASIRQGDSNQPQHF. The CDR3 nucleotides are TGTGCCAGCATTAGACAGGGGGATAGCAATCAGCCCCAGCATTTT.

In this sample, this clonotype turned up many times. The gene calls are TRBV11-2 and TRBJ2-7; 11 bases agree with TRBD2. The V and J ends lost 8 bases and 0 bases, in that order; junction bases with no gene match: 3. Germline loops: CDR1 SGHAT, CDR2 FQNNGV. The CDR3 is 14 amino acids. The CDR3 sequence is CASVLAGGSYEQYF. The CDR3 region has the DNA TGTGCCAGCGTCCTAGCGGGAGGCTCCTACGAGCAGTACTTC.

About this clonotype: A single base separates this from a much larger clone, so it may be a read error. The chain uses TRBV7-2 and TRBJ2-3; TRBD2 matches 13 bases. This CDR3 is 14 amino acids long. From germline, CDR1 is SGHTA and CDR2 FQGNSA. CDR3 loop: CASGLGLAGNTQYF. The CDR3 DNA follows: TGTGCCAGCGGCTTGGGACTAGCGGGGAATACGCAGTATTTT.